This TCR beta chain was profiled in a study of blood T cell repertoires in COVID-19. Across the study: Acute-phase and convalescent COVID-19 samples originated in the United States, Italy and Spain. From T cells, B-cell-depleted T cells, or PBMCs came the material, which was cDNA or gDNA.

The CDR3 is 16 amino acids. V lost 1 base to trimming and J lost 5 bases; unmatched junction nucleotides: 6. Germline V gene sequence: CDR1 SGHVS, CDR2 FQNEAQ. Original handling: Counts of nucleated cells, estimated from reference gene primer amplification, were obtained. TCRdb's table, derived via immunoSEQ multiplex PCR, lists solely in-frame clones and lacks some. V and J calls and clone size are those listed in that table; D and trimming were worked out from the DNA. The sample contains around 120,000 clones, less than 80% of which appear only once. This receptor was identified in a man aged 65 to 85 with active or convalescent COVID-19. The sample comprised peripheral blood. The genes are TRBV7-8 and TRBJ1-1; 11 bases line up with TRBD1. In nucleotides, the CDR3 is TGTGCCAGCAGCTTAGAAGTGGGACAGGGGGTTACTGAAGCTTTCTTT. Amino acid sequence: CASSLEVGQGVTEAFF.